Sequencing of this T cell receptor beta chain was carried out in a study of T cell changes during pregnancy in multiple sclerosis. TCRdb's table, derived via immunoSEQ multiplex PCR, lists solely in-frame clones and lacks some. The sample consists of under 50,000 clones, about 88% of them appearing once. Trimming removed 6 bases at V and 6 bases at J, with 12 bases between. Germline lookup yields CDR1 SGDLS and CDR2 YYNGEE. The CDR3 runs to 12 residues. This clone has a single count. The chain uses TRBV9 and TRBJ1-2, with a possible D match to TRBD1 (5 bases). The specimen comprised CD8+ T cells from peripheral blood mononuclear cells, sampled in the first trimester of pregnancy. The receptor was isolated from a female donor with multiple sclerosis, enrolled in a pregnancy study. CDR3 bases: TGTGCCAGCAAGACAGATTTGGATGGCTACACCTTC. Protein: CASKTDLDGYTF.